The 25 T cell receptor beta chains given below trace back to one sample, sequenced in a study of cytomegalovirus exposure and HLA in healthy donors. The PCR was carried out with 60 Vbeta primers and 13 Jbeta primers. Profiled with immunoSEQ multiplex PCR; TCRdb holds only in-frame clones, not every one. The sample records fewer than 250,000 clones, about 76% being singletons. Sequenced input: PBMCs. The origin of the receptors is a male donor in good health and CMV-seropositive.

This chain links TRBV6-5 with TRBJ2-2, with TRBD1 matching over 9 bases. This CDR3 spans 13 amino acids. CDR1 and CDR2 from the germline V gene are MNHEY and SVGAGI. V was clipped by 8 bases and J by 6 bases; unmatched bases: 4. The CDR3 reads CASGTGWPGELFF. Here the CDR3 DNA reads TGTGCCAGCGGGACAGGGTGGCCCGGGGAGCTGTTTTTT.

The V gene is TRBV30, the J gene TRBJ2-7, with a weak D call TRBD1 (5 bases). The length of the CDR3 is 13 residues. V lost 4 bases and J 3 bases, leaving 13 bases between the germline ends. CDR1 GTSNPN and CDR2 SVGIG come from the germline V gene (reference sequence). As DNA, the CDR3 is TGTGCCTGGAACCAGGGATTGGGCTACGAGCAGTACTTC. Its translation: CAWNQGLGYEQYF.

The rearrangement joins TRBV5-5 to TRBJ2-1, with unresolved D. The V end was cut by 2 bases, the J end by 8 bases, with 17 bases between. Per germline, CDR1 SGHKS and CDR2 YYEKEE (reference sequence). The CDR3 is made up of 15 amino acids. CDR3 protein: CASSFETGPSYEQFF. CDR3 sequence (DNA): TGTGCCAGCAGCTTCGAGACTGGTCCTTCGTATGAGCAGTTCTTC.

J is TRBJ1-1 and V is TRBV9; D is undetermined. V was pared by 3 bases and J by 1 base, with 28 bases between. The CDR3 is 20 residues long. Germline V CDR1 and CDR2: SGDLS, YYNGEE. CDR3 amino acids: CASSAPPGFGIGERNTEAFF. Here the CDR3 DNA reads TGTGCCAGCAGCGCCCCCCCGGGGTTTGGGATCGGAGAAAGGAACACTGAAGCTTTCTTT.

The chain recombines TRBV4-1 with TRBJ2-7; no clear D. This CDR3 is built from 16 residues. The V gene's germline CDR1 is MGHRA and CDR2 YSYEKL. Trimming shortened V by 3 bases and J by 0 bases, and 15 bases separated the two germline ends. The CDR3 loop reads CASSHPRSSYSYEQYF. The CDR3, as DNA: TGCGCCAGCAGCCACCCCCGAAGCTCCTACTCCTACGAGCAGTACTTC.

The chain combines TRBV5-1 with TRBJ2-5; TRBD1 agrees at 7 bases. This CDR3 region has 14 residues. J lost 2 bases, V lost 7 bases, and 8 bases had no gene match. CDR1 is SGHRS, CDR2 YFSETQ, per germline. The CDR3 sequence is CASQRARGQETQYF. CDR3 coding DNA: TGCGCCAGCCAAAGGGCCAGGGGGCAAGAGACCCAGTACTTC.

The rearrangement uses TRBV5-6 and TRBJ2-7; D is possibly TRBD2 (5 bases). This CDR3 contains 14 residues. V was shortened by 0 bases and J by 7 bases, with 14 bases between the two germline ends. Looked up from germline, CDR1 is SGHDT and CDR2 is YYEEEE. The CDR3 loop reads CASSLAGTSGEQYF. The CDR3, as DNA: TGTGCCAGCAGCTTGGCTGGTACCTCGGGGGAGCAGTACTTC. Using reference TRBV5-6 and TRBJ2-7 for the parts outside the CDR3, the full variable domain is DAGVTQSPTHLIKTRGQQVTLRCSPKSGHDTVSWYQQALGQGPQFIFQYYEEEERQRGNFPDRFSGHQFPNYSSELNVNALLLGDSALYLCASSLAGTSGEQYFGPGTRLTVT.

This clone came up a few times. The J gene is TRBJ1-5, the V gene TRBV6-1, with 7 positions matching TRBD1. The CDR3 has 14 residues. From germline, CDR1 is MNHNS and CDR2 SASEGT. V was clipped by 9 bases and J by 1 base; unmatched bases: 6. The CDR3 sequence: CASDRVLSNQPQHF. DNA of the CDR3: TGTGCCAGTGACAGGGTTTTAAGCAATCAGCCCCAGCATTTT.

This chain joins TRBV5-6 and TRBJ1-5; no firm D call. This CDR3 contains 13 residues. Germline V gene data show CDR1 as SGHDT and CDR2 as YYEEEE. Trimming cost V 4 bases and J 1 base, with 6 bases left between them. The CDR3 region is CASSPRSNQPQHF. The CDR3 DNA reads TGTGCCAGCAGCCCGCGGAGCAATCAGCCCCAGCATTTT.

The chain carries TRBV27 and TRBJ2-7, with D perhaps matching TRBD1 (6 bases). Germline loops: CDR1 MNHEY, CDR2 SMNVEV (reference sequence). The CDR3 has 15 amino acids. V was shortened by 3 bases and J by 0 bases, with 12 bases between the two germline ends. CDR3 sequence: CASSFRDTSSYEQYF. The CDR3 DNA follows: TGTGCCAGCAGTTTCCGGGACACGAGCTCCTACGAGCAGTACTTC.

This clone was found a few times. Additional DNA sequences in this sample encode the identical CDR3. J is TRBJ2-7 and V is TRBV7-3, with 8 bases fitting TRBD2. V lost 2 bases, J lost 4 bases, and 4 bases stayed unmatched. Germline V gives CDR1 SGHTA, CDR2 FQGTGA. The CDR3 length is 14 residues. The CDR3 here is CASSLGGGPYEQYF. CDR3 DNA sequence: TGTGCCAGCAGCTTAGGCGGGGGGCCTTACGAGCAGTACTTC.

In its sample, this clone was seen once. The sample has other DNA sequences that encode this CDR3 too. The rearrangement joins TRBV9 to TRBJ1-2; 8 positions agree with TRBD1. Per germline, CDR1 SGDLS and CDR2 YYNGEE. The V gene end was trimmed by 2 bases and the J gene end by 4 bases; junction bases not matched to a gene: 4. The CDR3 is made up of 14 amino acids. CDR3 region: CASSVLGQGYGYTF. The CDR3 DNA reads as TGTGCCAGCAGCGTTCTTGGACAGGGCTATGGCTACACCTTC.

The chain links TRBV10-3 to TRBJ2-1; 10 nucleotides line up with TRBD2. Germline CDR1 and CDR2: ENHRY and SYGVKD. This CDR3 spans 15 amino acids. The ends lost 4 bases at V and 6 bases at J; junction bases unmatched: 6. CDR3 bases: TGTGCCATCAGTGGCTCAGCGGGGGGGCCCAATGAGCAGTTCTTC. It translates to CAISGSAGGPNEQFF.

This clone was picked up a small number of times. The rearrangement links TRBV19 to TRBJ2-5, with 11 bases fitting TRBD2. Trimming took 6 bases from V and 5 from J; bases not matched to a gene: 5. CDR1 and CDR2 (germline): LNHDA, SQIVND (reference sequence). The CDR3 is made up of 14 amino acids. The CDR3 nucleotides are TGTGCCAGTAGCCAACTAGCGGGGGCGGAGACCCAGTACTTC. Translation gives CASSQLAGAETQYF.

With respect to this clone: Sequence at one end of the junction differs from germline and may be a read error. The chain couples TRBV5-6 to TRBJ2-3; TRBD1 might be the D (5 bases). CDR1 and CDR2 (germline): SGHDT, YYEEEE. The CDR3 is 15 residues long. The CDR3 bases are TGTGCCAGCATCTTGTGGGGCGCTTCCACAGATACGCAGTATTTT. Protein: CASILWGASTDTQYF.

This clone has only one observation. Its ends do not fully match the called genes, so a read error is possible. Other DNA sequences in the sample encode the same CDR3. The chain joins TRBV2 to TRBJ1-6, with 11 bases identical to TRBD1. This CDR3 spans 15 amino acids. In germline, CDR1 is SNHLY, CDR2 FYNNEI. The CDR3 DNA reads TGTGCCAGCAGTGAGGACAGGGGGCAGAATTCACCTCTCCACTTT. Protein: CASSEDRGQNSPLHF.

This clone was observed a few times. Written as DNA, the CDR3 is TGTGCCACCAGCAGAGGCGTGAAACAGGGTAACACAGATACGCAGTATTTT. Amino acid sequence: CATSRGVKQGNTDTQYF. The gene calls are TRBV15 and TRBJ2-3, with D possibly TRBD1 on 6 matching bases. CDR3 size: 17 residues. Looked up from germline, CDR1 is LNHNV and CDR2 is YYDKDF (reference sequence). Trimming removed 1 base at V and 2 bases at J, with 16 bases between. Full variable domain (outside the CDR3, taken from reference TRBV15 and TRBJ2-3): DAMVIQNPRYQVTQFGKPVTLSCSQTLNHNVMYWYQQKSSQAPKLLFHYYDKDFNNEADTPDNFQSRRPNTSFCFLDIRSPGLGDTAMYLCATSRGVKQGNTDTQYFGPGTRLTVL.

The CDR3 loop reads CASSQGGTGQETQYF. Written as DNA, the CDR3 is TGTGCCAGCAGCCAGGGCGGGACGGGCCAAGAGACCCAGTACTTC. The chain combines TRBV5-5 with TRBJ2-5; a possible D gene is TRBD2 (6 bases). This CDR3 contains 15 residues. Per the germline V gene, CDR1 is SGHKS and CDR2 is YYEKEE (reference sequence). V lost 4 bases to trimming and J lost 1 base, with 14 bases between them.

This chain uses TRBV9 with TRBJ1-5; possibly TRBD1 for D (5 bases). The CDR3 loop spans 15 amino acids. V lost 4 bases, J lost 7 bases, and 18 bases lay in between. From germline, CDR1 is SGDLS and CDR2 YYNGEE. CDR3 in DNA: TGTGCCAGCAGCCCCCTCGGCAGGGAGGGACAGCCCCAGCATTTT. Amino acids: CASSPLGREGQPQHF. The entire variable domain, with the rest obtained from reference TRBV9 and TRBJ1-5, is as follows: DSGVTQTPKHLITATGQRVTLRCSPRSGDLSVYWYQQSLDQGLQFLIQYYNGEERAKGNILERFSAQQFPDLHSELNLSSLELGDSALYFCASSPLGREGQPQHFGDGTRLSIL.

The J gene is TRBJ1-4, the V gene TRBV18; 9 bases match TRBD1. There are 14 residues in the CDR3. V lost 2 bases and J lost 5; bases outside the gene matches: 0. Germline V CDR1 and CDR2: KGHSH, LQKENI. The CDR3 sequence: CASSPGTGNEKLFF. The CDR3 nucleotides are TGTGCCAGCTCACCAGGGACAGGGAATGAAAAACTGTTTTTT.

V usage is TRBV7-6 and J usage is TRBJ1-1; no firm D call. Germline V lookup: CDR1 SGHVS, CDR2 FNYEAQ. The CDR3 length is 16 residues. V was shortened by 1 base and J by 0 bases, with 12 bases between the two germline ends. The CDR3 DNA is TGTGCCAGCAGCTTAGATGACTCCCCAATGAACACTGAAGCTTTCTTT. Protein sequence: CASSLDDSPMNTEAFF.

The chain has TRBV2 and TRBJ2-2; 12 positions agree with TRBD2. The CDR3 is 15 residues long. CDR1 and CDR2 (germline): SNHLY, FYNNEI. J gave up 0 bases and V 11 bases, and 4 bases lay outside the gene matches. The CDR3 here is CAGGTSGPNTGELFF. DNA of the CDR3: TGTGCCGGAGGGACTAGCGGGCCGAACACCGGGGAGCTGTTTTTT.

This chain links TRBV28 with TRBJ1-1, with D possibly being TRBD1 (6 bases). Germline V gene lookup returns CDR1 MDHEN and CDR2 SYDVKM. There are 12 residues in the CDR3. Trimming removed 5 bases at V and 7 bases at J, with 11 bases between. CDR3 coding DNA: TGTGCCAGCAGTCTTGGGACAAGTGAAGCTTTCTTT. Its protein is CASSLGTSEAFF.

The V and J genes are TRBV6-6 and TRBJ2-5, with 12 bases that match TRBD2. The end of the DNA fits TRBJ2-7 better, so the J call may be wrong. From germline, CDR1 is MNHNY and CDR2 SVGAGI (reference sequence). This CDR3 is 16 amino acids long. The CDR3 DNA is TGTGCCAGCAGTTATTTCGATACTAGCGGGAGGAGCGAGCAGTACTTC. Residues: CASSYFDTSGRSEQYF.

This sequence joins TRBV18 and TRBJ1-6; the D is unclear. CDR3 length: 12 amino acids. Germline lookup yields CDR1 KGHSH and CDR2 LQKENI. V lost 0 bases and J 14 bases, leaving 8 bases between the germline ends. The chain's CDR3 is CASSPPGRALHF. In nucleotides, the CDR3 is TGTGCCAGCTCACCACCAGGCCGGGCCCTCCACTTT.